This is a list of T cell receptor beta chains from one sample in a study of T cells in Graves' hyperthyroidism and ophthalmopathy. MiXCR, run by TCRdb on the multiplex PCR reads, gives a single entry per CDR3 protein. Of about 600,000 distinct CDR3 sequences listed, more than 15% were seen once; the top ten hold 2.5% to 4%. Sequencing input: blood. These receptors all come from a woman aged 40 to 50 with Graves' ophthalmopathy. Both conserved end residues are part of each CDR3. D genes are given only for firm matches. Size is stated for part of the rows, as once, few or many counts, or as a class when the clone is expanded.

cdr3_nt cdr3_aa j_call clone_size v_call d_call
TGTGCCAGCTCAGCCACGGGATTAGGGGCCAGCACTGAAGCTTTCTTT CASSATGLGASTEAFF TRBJ1-1 many TRBV18 .
TGCGCCAGCAGCCAAGACTCGAGGAGCGGGGCTGGGGCCAACGTCCTGACTTTC CASSQDSRSGAGANVLTF TRBJ2-6 . TRBV4-1 TRBD2
TGCAGTGCTAGAGATGGGTCAGTGCGTGAAGCTTTCTTT CSARDGSVREAFF TRBJ1-1 few TRBV20-1 .
TGCAGTGCTGAAACAGGTCCCACTGAAGCTTTCTTT CSAETGPTEAFF TRBJ1-1 many TRBV20-1 .
TGTGCCAGCAGCTCACCAGAGACTAGCGGGAGGGATGAGCAGTTCTTC CASSSPETSGRDEQFF TRBJ2-1 . TRBV11-2 TRBD2
TGTGCCAGCAGCTTAGACTTGGGGAGAGCTTTCTTT CASSLDLGRAFF TRBJ1-1 many TRBV11-2 .
TGTGCCACCCACACGGGCCCCCTCCCTGAAGCTTTCTTT CATHTGPLPEAFF TRBJ1-1 many TRBV6-1 .
TGTGCCAGCAGCCAAGCAATTGAAGCTTTCTACGAGCAGTACTTC CASSQAIEAFYEQYF TRBJ2-7 many TRBV3-1 .
TGTGCCAGCAGTGCCCTCCTAGCGGGAGGGGCCTACGAGCAGTACTTC CASSALLAGGAYEQYF TRBJ2-7 many TRBV28 TRBD2
TGCAGTGCTAGACTAGCGGACTATACGCAGTATTTT CSARLADYTQYF TRBJ2-3 . TRBV20-1 TRBD2
TGTGCCAGCAGCCAAGGGGGATGGGGGGCTACTGAAGCTTTCTTT CASSQGGWGATEAFF TRBJ1-1 many TRBV3-1 .
TGTGCCAGCAGCCAACAGGGGGCGATCAAAAACATTCAGTACTTC CASSQQGAIKNIQYF TRBJ2-4 . TRBV3-1 TRBD1
TGTGCCTGGAAATCCGGGTCAAGACACTCCTACAATGAGCAGTTCTTC CAWKSGSRHSYNEQFF TRBJ2-1 many TRBV30 .
TGTGCCAGCACGACTTACCGCTCTAGCGGGGGGGCCATAGATACGCAGTATTTT CASTTYRSSGGAIDTQYF TRBJ2-3 many TRBV11-2 TRBD2
TGTGCCAGCAACTTTAGGGAGGTGGCCCTGGGGACTGGGGCCAACGTCCTGACTTTC CASNFREVALGTGANVLTF TRBJ2-6 few TRBV6-2/TRBV6-3 .
TGTGCCAGCAGCTCCCGGGACGGACTAACCTACGAGCAGTACTTC CASSSRDGLTYEQYF TRBJ2-7 many TRBV7-9 .
TGCGCCAGCAGCTTGTTTCATAGGGACAATGAGCAGTTCTTC CASSLFHRDNEQFF TRBJ2-1 many TRBV5-1 .
TGCAGTGCTAGACAGCAGGGGGGAGTTCGGAACATTCAGTACTTC CSARQQGGVRNIQYF TRBJ2-4 many TRBV20-1 .
TGCGCCAGCAGCTTGGAAGGGGGTGAGGAGACCCAGTACTTC CASSLEGGEETQYF TRBJ2-5 few TRBV5-1 .
TGCAGCGTTGACGGGGCAGATTCCTACAATGAGCAGTTCTTC CSVDGADSYNEQFF TRBJ2-1 . TRBV29-1 .
TGTGCCAGCAGTAGTTTAGGGGGCGCCGTTTCCTACAATGAGCAGTTCTTC CASSSLGGAVSYNEQFF TRBJ2-1 many TRBV28 TRBD1
TGTGCCAGCAGCCCAAACGTCGGCGGGGGACCTAACTATGGCTACACCTTC CASSPNVGGGPNYGYTF TRBJ1-2 . TRBV27 .
TGTGCCAGCAGCCAAGATCATAGCAGGACTGAAGCTTTCTTT CASSQDHSRTEAFF TRBJ1-1 many TRBV3-1 .
TGTGCTAGTGGTCTCCCGGGACTGGGCGACAATGAGCAGTTCTTC CASGLPGLGDNEQFF TRBJ2-1 . TRBV12-5 .
TGTGCCTGGGGGCATGGGACTCCCAACGAGCAGTACTTC CAWGHGTPNEQYF TRBJ2-7 once TRBV30 .
TGTGCCTGGAGTACCCAGGGGGACACTGAAGCTTTCTTT CAWSTQGDTEAFF TRBJ1-1 many TRBV30 TRBD1
TGTGCCAGCAGTTTAGGTTACACTAATGAAAAACTGTTTTTT CASSLGYTNEKLFF TRBJ1-4 . TRBV12-3/TRBV12-4 .
TGTGCCAGCAGTGAATGGTCTAGCGGTGCGGGGGAGCAGTACTTC CASSEWSSGAGEQYF TRBJ2-7 many TRBV2 TRBD2
. CASSGRDNSYEQYFGPGNQPQHF TRBJ1-5 . TRBV6-1 .
TGCGCCAGCAGCTTGGACGGTCCGGGGTACGAGCAGTACTTC CASSLDGPGYEQYF TRBJ2-7 . TRBV5-1 .
TGCGCCAGCAGCCCTACTACCTTTAGGATCGAGGGGAATGAGCAGTTCTTC CASSPTTFRIEGNEQFF TRBJ2-1 . TRBV5-1 .
TGTGCCAGCAGTTCTACCGGACAGGGCCAAGATACGCAGTATTTT CASSSTGQGQDTQYF TRBJ2-3 few TRBV7-9 TRBD1
TGCAGTGGCAGTAGCGGGGGGGCCCTCACAGATACGCAGTATTTT CSGSSGGALTDTQYF TRBJ2-3 many TRBV20-1 TRBD2
TGTGCCAGCAGAGGACAGTTTGAAGCTTTCTTT CASRGQFEAFF TRBJ1-1 many TRBV2 .
TGTGCCAGCACGGGACAGGGGGCTAATGAAAAACTGTTTTTT CASTGQGANEKLFF TRBJ1-4 . TRBV2 TRBD1
TGTGCCAGCAGTTCAATGGGGAATGAAAAACTGTTTTTT CASSSMGNEKLFF TRBJ1-4 . TRBV5-4 .
TGCGCCAGCAGCCAAGATGGGGGGGGGACTAGCAGATACAATGAGCAGTTCTTC CASSQDGGGTSRYNEQFF TRBJ2-1 once TRBV4-1 TRBD2
TGTGCCAGCAGCTTACGAGGTGCAGGCAGCTACGAGCAGTACTTC CASSLRGAGSYEQYF TRBJ2-7 many TRBV11-2 .
TGTGCCTGGAGTGTGGGGCGGGGGGCCACAGATACGCAGTATTTT CAWSVGRGATDTQYF TRBJ2-3 many TRBV30 TRBD2
TGTGCCAGCAGCCTTAGTGGGATCATTAGCGTCGTCGCCGGCGGGGAGCTGTTTTTT CASSLSGIISVVAGGELFF TRBJ2-2 . TRBV7-9 .
TGTGCCAGCAGTGATGTCAGGGGGTGGACAGATACGCAGTATTTT CASSDVRGWTDTQYF TRBJ2-3 . TRBV2 TRBD1
TGTGCCAGTAGTATGGGCGGGACGAACTACGAGCAGTACTTC CASSMGGTNYEQYF TRBJ2-7 . TRBV19 .
TGTGCCAGCGGGAGGCGCGGAGAAGAGACCCAGTACTTC CASGRRGEETQYF TRBJ2-5 few TRBV3-1 .
TGTGCCAGCAGCGCGACAGGGTTTTGGGAGACCCAGTACTTC CASSATGFWETQYF TRBJ2-5 . TRBV9 TRBD1
TGTGCCAGCAGTTATGTTAGCGGGGCGGAAGGGGTGGCTCAGCCCCAGCATTTT CASSYVSGAEGVAQPQHF TRBJ1-5 few TRBV6-5 .